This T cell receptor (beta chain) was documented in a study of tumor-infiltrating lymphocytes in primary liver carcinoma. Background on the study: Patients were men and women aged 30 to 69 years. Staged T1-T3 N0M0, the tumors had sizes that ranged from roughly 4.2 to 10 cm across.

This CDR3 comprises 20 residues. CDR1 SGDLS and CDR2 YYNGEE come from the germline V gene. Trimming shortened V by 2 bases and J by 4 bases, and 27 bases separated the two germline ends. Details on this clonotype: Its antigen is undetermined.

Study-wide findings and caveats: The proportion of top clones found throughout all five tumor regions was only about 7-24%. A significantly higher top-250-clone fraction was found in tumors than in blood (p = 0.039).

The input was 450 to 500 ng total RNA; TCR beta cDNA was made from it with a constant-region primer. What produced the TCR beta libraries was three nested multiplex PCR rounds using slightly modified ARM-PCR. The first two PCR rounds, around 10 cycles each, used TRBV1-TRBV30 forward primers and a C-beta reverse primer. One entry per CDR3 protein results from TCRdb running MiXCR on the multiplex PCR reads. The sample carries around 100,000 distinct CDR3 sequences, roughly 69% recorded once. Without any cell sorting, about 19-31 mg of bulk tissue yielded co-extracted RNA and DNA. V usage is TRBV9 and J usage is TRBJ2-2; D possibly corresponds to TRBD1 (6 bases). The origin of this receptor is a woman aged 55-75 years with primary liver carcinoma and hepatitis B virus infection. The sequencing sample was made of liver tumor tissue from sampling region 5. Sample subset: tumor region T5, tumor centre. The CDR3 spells CASSVGLGIRGHPATGELFF. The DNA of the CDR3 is TGTGCCAGCAGCGTCGGATTGGGCATCAGGGGCCACCCTGCCACCGGGGAGCTGTTTTTT.